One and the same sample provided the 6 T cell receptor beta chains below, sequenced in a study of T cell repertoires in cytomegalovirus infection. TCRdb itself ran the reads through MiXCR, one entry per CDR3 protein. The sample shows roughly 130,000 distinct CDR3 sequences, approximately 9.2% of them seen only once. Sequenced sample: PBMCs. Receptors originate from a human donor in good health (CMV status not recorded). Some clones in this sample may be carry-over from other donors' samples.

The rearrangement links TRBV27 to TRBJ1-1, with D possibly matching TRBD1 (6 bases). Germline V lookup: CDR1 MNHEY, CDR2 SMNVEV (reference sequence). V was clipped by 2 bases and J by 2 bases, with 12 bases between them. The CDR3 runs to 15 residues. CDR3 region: CASSLTGTINTEAFF. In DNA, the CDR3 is TGTGCCAGCAGTTTAACCGGGACAATAAACACTGAAGCTTTCTTT.

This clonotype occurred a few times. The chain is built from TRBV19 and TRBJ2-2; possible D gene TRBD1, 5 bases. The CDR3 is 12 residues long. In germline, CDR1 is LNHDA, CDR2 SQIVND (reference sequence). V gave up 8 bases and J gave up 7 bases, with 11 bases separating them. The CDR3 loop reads CASGRVGGELFF. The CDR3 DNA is TGTGCCAGTGGCAGGGTTGGCGGGGAGCTGTTTTTT.

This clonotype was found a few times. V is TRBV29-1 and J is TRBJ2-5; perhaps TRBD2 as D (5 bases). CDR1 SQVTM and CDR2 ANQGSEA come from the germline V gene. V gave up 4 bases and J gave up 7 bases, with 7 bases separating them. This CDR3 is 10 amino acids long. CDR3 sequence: CSVVGVTQYF. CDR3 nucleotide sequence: TGCAGCGTTGTGGGAGTGACCCAGTACTTC.

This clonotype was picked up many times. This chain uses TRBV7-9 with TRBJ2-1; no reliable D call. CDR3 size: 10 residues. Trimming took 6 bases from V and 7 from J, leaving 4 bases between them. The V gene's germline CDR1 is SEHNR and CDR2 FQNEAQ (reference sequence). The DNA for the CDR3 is TGTGCCAGCAGGGAGAATGAGCAGTTCTTC. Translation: CASRENEQFF.

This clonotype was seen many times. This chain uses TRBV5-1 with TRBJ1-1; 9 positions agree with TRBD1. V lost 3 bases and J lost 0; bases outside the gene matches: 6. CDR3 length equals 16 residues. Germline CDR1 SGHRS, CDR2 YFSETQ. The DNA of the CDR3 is TGCGCCAGCAGCTCCTGGGACAGGGCCTTGAACACTGAAGCTTTCTTT. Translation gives CASSSWDRALNTEAFF.

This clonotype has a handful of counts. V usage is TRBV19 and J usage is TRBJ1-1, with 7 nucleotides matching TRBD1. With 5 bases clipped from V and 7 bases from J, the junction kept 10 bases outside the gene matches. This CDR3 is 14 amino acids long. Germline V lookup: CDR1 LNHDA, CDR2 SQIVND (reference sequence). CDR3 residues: CASSPGQVRDEAFF. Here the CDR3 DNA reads TGTGCCAGTAGTCCCGGACAGGTAAGGGATGAAGCTTTCTTT.